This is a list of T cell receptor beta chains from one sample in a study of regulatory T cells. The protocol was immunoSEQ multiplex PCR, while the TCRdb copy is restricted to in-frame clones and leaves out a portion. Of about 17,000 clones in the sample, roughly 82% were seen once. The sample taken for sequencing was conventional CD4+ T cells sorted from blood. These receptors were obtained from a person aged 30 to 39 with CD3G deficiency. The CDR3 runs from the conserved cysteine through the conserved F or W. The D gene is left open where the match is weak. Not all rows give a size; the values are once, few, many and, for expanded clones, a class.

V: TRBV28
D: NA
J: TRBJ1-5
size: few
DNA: TGTGCCAGCAGAACTTGGGGGCGGGGCAGCAATCAGCCCCAGCATTTT
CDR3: CASRTWGRGSNQPQHF

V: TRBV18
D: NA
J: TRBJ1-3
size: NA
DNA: TGTGCCAGCTCACGAGGAAACACCATATATTTT
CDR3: CASSRGNTIYF

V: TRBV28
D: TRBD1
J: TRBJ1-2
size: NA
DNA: TGTGCCAGCAGTTTAGCCCCCGGGACAGGATTTTATGGCTACACCTTC
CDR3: CASSLAPGTGFYGYTF

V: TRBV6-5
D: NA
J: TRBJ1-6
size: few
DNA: TGTGCCAGCAGTTACAGGGGAACTTCACCCCTCCACTTT
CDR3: CASSYRGTSPLHF

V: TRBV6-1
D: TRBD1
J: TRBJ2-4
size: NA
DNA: TGTGCCAGCAGTGAAACGGGACAGGCTTTAGCCAAAAACATTCAGTACTTC
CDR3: CASSETGQALAKNIQYF

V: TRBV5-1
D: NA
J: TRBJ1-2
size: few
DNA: TGCGCCAGCAGCGCAGACTTCTATGGCTACACCTTC
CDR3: CASSADFYGYTF

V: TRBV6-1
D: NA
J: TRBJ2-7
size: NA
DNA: TGTGCCAGCAGCGGAGCCGGGACTCTCAACTACGAGCAGTACTTC
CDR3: CASSGAGTLNYEQYF

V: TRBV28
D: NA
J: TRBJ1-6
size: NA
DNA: TGTGCCAGCAGTTTTACCGGGGTCAATTCACCCCTCCACTTT
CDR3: CASSFTGVNSPLHF

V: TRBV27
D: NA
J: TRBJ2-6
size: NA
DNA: TGTGCCAGCAGTCCGAGGGGGACTCCTGGGGCCAACGTCCTGACTTTC
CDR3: CASSPRGTPGANVLTF

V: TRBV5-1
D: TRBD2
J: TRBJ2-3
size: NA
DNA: TGCGCCAGCGGTAGCGGGAGGGTGCCTAGCACAGATACGCAGTATTTT
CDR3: CASGSGRVPSTDTQYF

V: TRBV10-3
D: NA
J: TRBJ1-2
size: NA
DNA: TGTGCCATCAAAAGGGGGAAGGACTATGGCTACACCTTC
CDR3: CAIKRGKDYGYTF

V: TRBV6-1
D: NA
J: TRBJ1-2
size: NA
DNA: TGTGCCAGCAGTGAAAGGGTAGGGCGCGGCTACACCTTC
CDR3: CASSERVGRGYTF

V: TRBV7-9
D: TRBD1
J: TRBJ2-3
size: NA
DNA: TGTGCCAGCAGCGTTGACAGGGCCGATACGCAGTATTTT
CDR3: CASSVDRADTQYF

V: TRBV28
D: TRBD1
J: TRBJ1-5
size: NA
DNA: TGTGCCAGCAGTTCCGGGACAGGGGGCGCCGGGAACAATCAGCCCCAGCATTTT
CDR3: CASSSGTGGAGNNQPQHF

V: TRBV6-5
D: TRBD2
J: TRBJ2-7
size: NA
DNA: TGTGCCAGCAGTGCCGGGGGCGGGGGGGCCTACGAGCAGTACTTC
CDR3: CASSAGGGGAYEQYF